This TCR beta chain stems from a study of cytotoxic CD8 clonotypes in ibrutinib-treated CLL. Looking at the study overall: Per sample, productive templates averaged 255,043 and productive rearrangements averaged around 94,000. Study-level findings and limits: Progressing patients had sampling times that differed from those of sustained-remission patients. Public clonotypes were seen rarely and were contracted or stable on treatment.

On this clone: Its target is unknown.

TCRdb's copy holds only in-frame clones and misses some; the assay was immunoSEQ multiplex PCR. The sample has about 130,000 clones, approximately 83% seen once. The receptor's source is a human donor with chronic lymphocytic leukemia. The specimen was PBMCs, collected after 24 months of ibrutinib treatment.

This CDR3 is CASSPERVYEQYF. Written as DNA, the CDR3 is TGTGCCAGCAGCCCCGAGCGGGTCTACGAGCAGTACTTC. This sequence joins TRBV7-2 and TRBJ2-7; D is possibly TRBD2 (6 bases). Germline CDR1 and CDR2: SGHTA and FQGNSA. Between the trimmed V and J ends, which lost 5 bases and 3 bases, there was a span of 11 bases. The CDR3 has 13 residues. Full variable domain (outside the CDR3, taken from reference TRBV7-2 and TRBJ2-7): GAGVSQSPSNKVTEKGKDVELRCDPISGHTALYWYRQSLGQGLEFLIYFQGNSAPDKSGLPSDRFSAERTGGSVSTLTIQRTQQEDSAVYLCASSPERVYEQYFGPGTRLTVT.